These 10 T cell receptor beta chains were all obtained from the same sample, sequenced in a study of CD4+ T cells in melanoma (dated by TCRdb to about 2022). Preparation of the library involved the immunoSEQ multiplex PCR assay. In TCRdb, the immuneACCESS table is reduced to in-frame sequences with V and J assigned. These tables do not hold every clone; where another copy was compared, an unresolved V gene accounts for under half, and the others remain unexplained. This sample comprises some 10,000 clones, 65% to 70% of them detected only once. About 11% of the sample rests with the top ten. The sequencing input was cells from a culture (not recorded whether cultured in vitro). Every receptor here comes from a human donor with melanoma.

This chain uses TRBV6-5 with TRBJ1-2; 8 bases line up with TRBD1. The germline CDR1 and CDR2 sequences are MNHEY and SVGAGI. J gave up 5 bases and V 5 bases, and 7 bases lay outside the gene matches. This CDR3 comprises 14 residues. In nucleotides, the CDR3 is TGTGCCAGCAGTAGACAGGGGCCCCCATATGGCTACACCTTC. Translation: CASSRQGPPYGYTF.

V gene TRBV2 combines with J gene TRBJ2-5, with D perhaps TRBD2 (6 bases). Germline values: CDR1 SNHLY, CDR2 FYNNEI. The germline V and J ends were trimmed by 4 bases and 2 bases, with 17 bases remaining between them. This CDR3 has 16 amino acids. Here the CDR3 DNA reads TGTGCCAGCAGTGTTGGGACTTACGGAGGGCAAGAGACCCAGTACTTC. Protein: CASSVGTYGGQETQYF.

This chain connects TRBV30 to TRBJ1-3, with D unresolved. This CDR3 spans 16 amino acids. The V gene lost 4 bases and the J gene lost 0 bases, with 16 bases spanning the gap. CDR1 GTSNPN and CDR2 SVGIG come from the germline V gene (reference sequence). CDR3: CAWTEGGLGSGNTIYF. Here the CDR3 DNA reads TGTGCCTGGACCGAGGGAGGGTTGGGCTCTGGAAACACCATATATTTT.

The rearrangement links TRBV5-4 to TRBJ1-1, with 7 positions matching TRBD1. The CDR3 contains 16 residues. Germline CDR1 and CDR2: SGHNT and YYREEE (reference sequence). Trimming at V came to 6 bases and at J to 4 bases, leaving 15 bases not matched to a gene. CDR3 protein: CASTRGGNALATEAFF. The CDR3 bases are TGTGCCAGCACACGAGGGGGCAATGCTTTGGCCACTGAAGCTTTCTTT.

The chain employs TRBV5-1 and TRBJ2-7; TRBD1 might be the D (5 bases). Trimming took off 4 bases at V and 3 bases at J, with 17 bases between the two ends. Germline-derived CDR1 and CDR2 are SGHRS and YFSETQ. CDR3 size: 15 residues. The CDR3 DNA is TGCGCCAGCAGCCCCGCATGGGCCCAGGGCTACGAGCAGTACTTC. Its translation: CASSPAWAQGYEQYF.

The chain uses TRBV6-6 and TRBJ1-5; D perhaps matches TRBD1 (5 bases). The CDR3 sequence is 14 residues long. Germline CDR1 and CDR2: MNHNY and SVGAGI (reference sequence). Trimming stripped 6 bases from V and 5 bases from J, with 14 bases between. CDR3 loop: CASSATGLYQPQHF. CDR3 DNA: TGTGCCAGCAGCGCTACAGGATTATATCAGCCCCAGCATTTT.

The chain couples TRBV5-1 to TRBJ2-3; D possibly uses TRBD1 or TRBD2 (5 bases each). Germline V gene data show CDR1 as SGHRS and CDR2 as YFSETQ. Trimming stripped 0 bases from V and 5 bases from J, with 10 bases between. The CDR3 runs to 14 residues. The CDR3 region has the DNA TGCGCCAGCAGCTTGGGGGGGACGGGAGATACGCAGTATTTT. This sequence encodes CASSLGGTGDTQYF.

The chain links TRBV27 to TRBJ1-2; D is unresolved. The CDR3 contains 15 residues. Germline V gene lookup returns CDR1 MNHEY and CDR2 SMNVEV (reference sequence). The V gene lost 7 bases and the J gene lost 4 bases, with 19 bases spanning the gap. CDR3: CASNPNAGLGYGYTF. The CDR3 DNA is TGTGCCAGCAACCCTAACGCAGGCCTGGGCTATGGCTACACCTTC.

This chain connects TRBV18 to TRBJ1-6, with D possibly TRBD1 on 5 matching bases. Trimming shortened V by 1 base and J by 9 bases, and 16 bases separated the two germline ends. The CDR3 covers 16 residues. CDR1 KGHSH and CDR2 LQKENI come from the germline V gene. CDR3 coding DNA: TGTGCCAGCTCACCACAAGGTCGTCCAGGGCTTTCACCCCTCCACTTT. Translating it yields CASSPQGRPGLSPLHF. The whole variable domain, filled in from reference TRBV18 and TRBJ1-6, reads NAGVMQNPRHLVRRRGQEARLRCSPMKGHSHVYWYRQLPEEGLKFMVYLQKENIIDESGMPKERFSAEFPKEGPSILRIQQVVRGDSAAYFCASSPQGRPGLSPLHFGNGTRLTVT.

In this sample, this clone turned up a few times. The V call is TRBV6-1, the J call TRBJ2-1; D gene unclear. Looked up from germline, CDR1 is MNHNS and CDR2 is SASEGT. The ends were cut back, 7 bases at V and 10 bases at J, with 14 bases in the middle. The CDR3 runs 12 residues. CDR3 in amino acids: CASTFSTREQFF. CDR3 sequence (DNA): TGTGCCAGCACCTTCAGCACGAGGGAGCAGTTCTTC.